This T cell receptor beta chain derives from a study of cytomegalovirus exposure and HLA in healthy donors. The PCR employed 60 Vbeta primers together with 13 Jbeta primers. The assay was immunoSEQ multiplex PCR, and TCRdb's table has in-frame clones only and misses some. This table holds 110,000 to 150,000 clones, approximately 79% found once. The CDR3 spans 13 residues. V lost 6 bases to trimming and J lost 6 bases; unmatched junction nucleotides: 6. The germline CDR1 and CDR2 sequences are MGHRA and YSYEKL. This receptor was identified in a woman under 40 in good health and CMV-seronegative. J is TRBJ1-1 and V is TRBV4-1; 8 bases fit TRBD1. Sequencing was carried out using PBMCs. In DNA form, the CDR3 reads TGCGCCAGCAGTCCAGGGGGCCTCGCTGAAGCTTTCTTT. Amino acid sequence: CASSPGGLAEAFF.